This T cell receptor (beta chain) was obtained from a study of CD8 T cells in ankylosing spondylitis. General study results and limits: Researchers reportedly found disease-linked clones significantly enriched in matched ankylosing spondylitis synovial fluid. Earlier studies detected some motif variants in reactive arthritis synovial fluid and blood. Disease-linked clones, CD8+, were relatively rare in peripheral blood.

This clonotype was detected ten times or more. Its matching antigen is unknown. As the method for making TCR beta libraries, quantitative 5'-RACE with molecular barcodes was used. From the 5' RACE reads, TCRdb called clonotypes with MiXCR, one entry per CDR3 protein. Among approximately 240,000 distinct CDR3 sequences listed, 20% to 30% were seen once. Between the trimmed V and J ends, which lost 5 bases and 4 bases, there was a span of 21 bases. CDR1 and CDR2 from the germline V gene are DFQATT and SNEGSKA (reference sequence). This CDR3 has 16 residues. The sequencing sample was made of blood, either unsorted or a sorted T cell fraction (not recorded which). The source of this sequence is a male donor with ankylosing spondylitis or in good health (not recorded which). The chain joins TRBV20-1 to TRBJ2-1; a possible D gene is TRBD2 (6 bases). This CDR3 reads CSAWGGDSTLYNEQFF. CDR3 nucleotides: TGCAGTGCTTGGGGTGGGGACTCGACCTTATACAATGAGCAGTTCTTC.